The 22 T cell receptor beta chains below all came from one sample that was sequenced in a study of beta chain features in type 1 diabetes. All of the isolated RNA was reverse transcribed, so expressed TCRB transcripts were sequenced. The method was immunoSEQ multiplex PCR; TCRdb's version includes in-frame clones alone and lacks a portion of them. The sample shows 250,000 to 350,000 clones, roughly 15% of them seen only once. Input material: central memory CD4+ T cells from blood. The receptors were gathered from a young man in good health.

The chain carries TRBV14 and TRBJ2-1, with TRBD2 as a possible D gene (6 bases). Germline-derived CDR1 and CDR2 are SGHDN and FVKESK. The CDR3 covers 18 residues. Trimming removed 2 bases from V and 0 bases from J, with 17 bases in between. The DNA for the CDR3 is TGTGCCAGCAGCCAACGGAGAATGCGGCGGGGCTCCTACAATGAGCAGTTCTTC. Protein: CASSQRRMRRGSYNEQFF.

This clone has just a few counts. J is TRBJ2-3 and V is TRBV30; no definite D call. Trimming took off 2 bases at V and 0 bases at J, with 12 bases between the two ends. Looked up from germline, CDR1 is GTSNPN and CDR2 is SVGIG (reference sequence). The CDR3 has 15 residues. CDR3 nucleotide sequence: TGTGCCTGGAGTTTCCCACGAGCGAGCACAGATACGCAGTATTTT. Amino acid sequence: CAWSFPRASTDTQYF.

The table lists this clone with a few counts. The same CDR3 can be traced to other DNA sequences in this sample. This rearrangement joins TRBV9 to TRBJ2-2; possibly TRBD1 for D (5 bases). Looked up from germline, CDR1 is SGDLS and CDR2 is YYNGEE. V was shortened by 0 bases and J by 1 base, with 10 bases between the two germline ends. The CDR3 is 16 amino acids. Here the CDR3 DNA reads TGTGCCAGCAGCGTAGGAGGAAGGGGGAACACCGGGGAGCTGTTTTTT. It encodes CASSVGGRGNTGELFF.

This chain links TRBV29-1 with TRBJ1-1; 8 bases map to TRBD1. Trimming removed 4 bases from V and 5 bases from J; junction bases left unmatched: 12. The CDR3 is 15 residues long. Germline V gives CDR1 SQVTM, CDR2 ANQGSEA. In nucleotides, the CDR3 is TGCAGCGTTGCCTCCAGGGGGCGGTTTTCGACTGAAGCTTTCTTT. Translated, it gives CSVASRGRFSTEAFF.

This clone has a handful of counts. Other DNA sequences in the sample encode the same CDR3. V gene TRBV5-4 combines with J gene TRBJ2-5; possible D gene TRBD1, 6 bases. The CDR3 spans 13 residues. The V and J ends lost 3 bases and 4 bases respectively, with 10 bases between them. CDR1 and CDR2 (germline): SGHNT, YYREEE (reference sequence). In DNA form, the CDR3 reads TGTGCCAGCAGCTCGGACAGAGGAGAGACCCAGTACTTC. This sequence encodes CASSSDRGETQYF.

This clone occurred a few times. Other DNA sequences in this sample translate to the same CDR3. This chain links TRBV5-1 with TRBJ1-1, with 7 bases that match TRBD1. The V segment lost 4 bases and the J segment 0 bases; nucleotides outside the gene matches: 3. This CDR3 spans 14 amino acids. CDR1 is SGHRS, CDR2 YFSETQ, per germline. The DNA of the CDR3 is TGCGCCAGCAGCCTGGGGACAGTGAACACTGAAGCTTTCTTT. It yields the protein CASSLGTVNTEAFF.

The chain combines TRBV2 with TRBJ1-3; 12 bases agree with TRBD1. Germline CDR1 reads SNHLY; CDR2 reads FYNNEI. V was pared by 5 bases and J by 2 bases, with 7 bases of the junction left unmatched. The CDR3 contains 17 residues. CDR3 residues: CASSFRDRGLTGNTIYF. CDR3 sequence (DNA): TGTGCCAGCAGTTTCCGGGACAGGGGGCTTACTGGAAACACCATATATTTT.

The table lists this clone with a few counts. The genes are TRBV6-5 and TRBJ1-1; D is unresolved. The CDR3 loop spans 15 amino acids. Trimming removed 7 bases from V and 4 bases from J, with 19 bases in between. Germline-derived CDR1 and CDR2 are MNHEY and SVGAGI. CDR3 amino acids: CASKKDVRGATEAFF. In DNA form, the CDR3 reads TGTGCCAGCAAAAAGGACGTCCGGGGAGCCACTGAAGCTTTCTTT.

This clone has only a few counts. The V gene is TRBV7-9, the J gene TRBJ1-1; D is uncertain. The CDR3 has 14 amino acids. Trimming left V 1 base short and J 6 bases short, with 12 bases between. The germline V gene has CDR1 SEHNR and CDR2 FQNEAQ (reference sequence). This chain's CDR3 is CASSLDSGRPEAFF. The DNA of the CDR3 is TGTGCCAGCAGCTTAGATTCGGGTCGGCCTGAAGCTTTCTTT.

V and J are TRBV19 and TRBJ1-1; 7 bases match TRBD1. V dropped 9 bases and J dropped 1; count of bases not matched to a gene: 14. Germline V CDR1 and CDR2: LNHDA, SQIVND (reference sequence). This CDR3 has 16 amino acids. The DNA of the CDR3 is TGTGCCAGCCACCCGGGACAGAAGATCACGAACACTGAAGCTTTCTTT. This gives the protein CASHPGQKITNTEAFF.

There are many counts of this clone. V is TRBV7-8 and J is TRBJ2-1; TRBD2 is a possible D gene (5 bases). Germline-derived CDR1 and CDR2 are SGHVS and FQNEAQ. Between the trimmed V and J ends, which lost 0 bases and 3 bases, there was a span of 15 bases. The CDR3 totals 17 residues. The CDR3 reads CASSLARMTTSYNEQFF. DNA of the CDR3: TGTGCCAGCAGCTTAGCGCGGATGACTACCAGCTACAATGAGCAGTTCTTC.

This clone was picked up a small number of times. The rearrangement links TRBV6-5 to TRBJ1-2, with TRBD1 identical over 7 bases. The CDR3 runs 14 residues. Trimming removed 6 bases from V and 7 bases from J; junction bases left unmatched: 11. Germline V gene lookup returns CDR1 MNHEY and CDR2 SVGAGI. The CDR3 DNA sequence: TGTGCCAGCAGATATCTGACAGGGACTCTTGGCTACACCTTC. It specifies CASRYLTGTLGYTF.

This clone showed up many times. This CDR3 reads CATSRVKGTDTQYF. The CDR3, as DNA: TGTGCCACCAGCAGAGTAAAGGGAACAGATACGCAGTATTTT. The chain joins TRBV15 to TRBJ2-3; D is uncertain. The CDR3 has 14 residues. Trimming took off 1 base at V and 3 bases at J, with 8 bases between the two ends. CDR1 and CDR2 (germline): LNHNV, YYDKDF (reference sequence).

The V call is TRBV5-1, the J call TRBJ1-2, with D hard to call. This CDR3 spans 14 amino acids. Germline V gene data show CDR1 as SGHRS and CDR2 as YFSETQ. V was pared by 0 bases and J by 5 bases, with 11 bases between. CDR3 coding DNA: TGCGCCAGCAGCTTGGATTTGGGGTTTTATGGCTACACCTTC. Protein: CASSLDLGFYGYTF.

The chain recombines TRBV9 with TRBJ1-5; D is unclear. Germline-derived CDR1 and CDR2 are SGDLS and YYNGEE. The V end was cut by 7 bases, the J end by 6 bases, with 11 bases between. CDR3 length: 12 amino acids. CDR3 DNA: TGTGCCAGCCGCTTTGGGTTTCAGCCCCAGCATTTT. Translating it yields CASRFGFQPQHF.

The sample holds a few counts of this clone. V and J are TRBV5-4 and TRBJ2-3, with D uncertain. The CDR3 spans 15 residues. Trimming left V 0 bases short and J 2 bases short, with 10 bases between. CDR1 is SGHNT, CDR2 YYREEE, per germline (reference sequence). CDR3 region: CASSLGVQNTDTQYF. The CDR3 DNA reads as TGTGCCAGCAGCTTGGGGGTTCAGAACACAGATACGCAGTATTTT.

To note about this clone: Compared with germline, one end of the junction differs, possibly owing to a read error. This chain links TRBV7-9 with TRBJ2-5, with 11 bases that match TRBD2. Germline CDR1 reads SEHNR; CDR2 reads FQNEAQ (reference sequence). The CDR3 runs to 14 residues. The CDR3 loop reads CASSVAGGPETQYF. The DNA for the CDR3 is TGTGCCAGCAGCGTAGCGGGGGGGCCGGAGACCCAGTACTTC.

The J gene is TRBJ1-1, the V gene TRBV2; 7 nucleotides align to TRBD1. Germline V CDR1 and CDR2: SNHLY, FYNNEI. Unmatched junction bases numbered 4, after V lost 5 bases and J lost 1 base. The CDR3 loop spans 14 amino acids. DNA of the CDR3: TGTGCCAGCAGTTTTGGACAGGCGAACACTGAAGCTTTCTTT. This encodes CASSFGQANTEAFF.

The gene calls are TRBV11-2 and TRBJ1-1, with no clear D. This CDR3 contains 15 residues. The V and J ends lost 5 bases and 3 bases respectively, with 16 bases between them. Germline V gene sequence: CDR1 SGHAT, CDR2 FQNNGV. CDR3 in amino acids: CASSRTVNKDTEAFF. In nucleotides, the CDR3 is TGTGCCAGCAGCCGCACTGTGAATAAGGACACTGAAGCTTTCTTT.

As concerns this clone: An end of the junction differs from the germline gene, which may be a read error. This sequence joins TRBV9 and TRBJ2-5; TRBD1 matches at 8 bases. In germline, CDR1 is SGDLS, CDR2 YYNGEE. The CDR3 spans 13 residues. The CDR3 DNA reads as TGTGCCAGCTCGACAGGGGTCCAAGATACCCAGTACTTC. Protein product: CASSTGVQDTQYF.

V usage is TRBV5-4 and J usage is TRBJ1-1, with D possibly being TRBD1 (6 bases). The germline gives CDR1 SGHNT, CDR2 YYREEE (reference sequence). The CDR3 contains 16 residues. The V and J ends lost 3 bases and 0 bases respectively, with 15 bases between them. CDR3 protein: CASSSGAAGLNTEAFF. The DNA for the CDR3 is TGTGCCAGCAGCTCGGGGGCGGCAGGGCTGAACACTGAAGCTTTCTTT. Full variable domain (remainder filled in from reference TRBV5-4 and TRBJ1-1): ETGVTQSPTHLIKTRGQQVTLRCSSQSGHNTVSWYQQALGQGPQFIFQYYREEENGRGNFPPRFSGLQFPNYSSELNVNALELDDSALYLCASSSGAAGLNTEAFFGQGTRLTVV.

This chain joins TRBV7-9 and TRBJ2-5; the match to TRBD2 covers 15 bases. The trim removed 2 bases at V and 9 bases at J, leaving 7 bases unmatched. The CDR3 spans 16 residues. Germline CDR1 is SEHNR and CDR2 is FQNEAQ (reference sequence). CDR3 coding DNA: TGTGCCAGCAGCTTAACGGCCGGGACTAGCGGGGGGCCCCAGTACTTC. Its translation is CASSLTAGTSGGPQYF. Together with reference TRBV7-9 and TRBJ2-5, the CDR3 gives the full variable domain: DTGVSQNPRHKITKRGQNVTFRCDPISEHNRLYWYRQTLGQGPEFLTYFQNEAQLEKSRLLSDRFSAERPKGSFSTLEIQRTEQGDSAMYLCASSLTAGTSGGPQYFGPGTRLLVL.